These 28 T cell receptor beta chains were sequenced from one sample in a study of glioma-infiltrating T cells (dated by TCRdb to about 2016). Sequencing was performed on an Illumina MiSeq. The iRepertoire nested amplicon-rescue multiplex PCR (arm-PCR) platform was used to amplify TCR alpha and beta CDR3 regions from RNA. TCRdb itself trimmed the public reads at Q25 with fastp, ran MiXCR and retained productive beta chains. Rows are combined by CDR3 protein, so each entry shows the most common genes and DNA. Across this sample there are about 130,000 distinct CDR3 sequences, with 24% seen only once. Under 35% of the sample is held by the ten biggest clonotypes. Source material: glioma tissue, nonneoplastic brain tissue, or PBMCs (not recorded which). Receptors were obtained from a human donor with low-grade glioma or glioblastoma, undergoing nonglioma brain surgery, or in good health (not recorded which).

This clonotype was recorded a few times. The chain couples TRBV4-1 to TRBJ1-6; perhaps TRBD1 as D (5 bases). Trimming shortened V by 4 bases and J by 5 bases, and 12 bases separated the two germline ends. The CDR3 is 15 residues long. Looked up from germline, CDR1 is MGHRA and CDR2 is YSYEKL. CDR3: CASSLRGLDNSPLHF. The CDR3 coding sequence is TGCGCCAGCAGCCTCCGGGGCCTTGATAATTCACCCCTCCACTTT.

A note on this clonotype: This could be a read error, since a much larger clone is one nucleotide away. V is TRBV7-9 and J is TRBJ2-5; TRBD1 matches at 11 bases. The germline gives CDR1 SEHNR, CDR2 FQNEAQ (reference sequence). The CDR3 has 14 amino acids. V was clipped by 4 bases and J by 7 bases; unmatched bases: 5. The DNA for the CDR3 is TGTGCCAGCAGCTCCCGGGACAGGGGGGGGACCCAGTACTTC. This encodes CASSSRDRGGTQYF.

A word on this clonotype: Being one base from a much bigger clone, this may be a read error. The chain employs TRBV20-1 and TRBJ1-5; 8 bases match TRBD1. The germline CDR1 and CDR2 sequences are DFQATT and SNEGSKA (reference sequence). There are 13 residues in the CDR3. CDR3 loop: CSAKQGDAQPQNF. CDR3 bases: TGCAGTGCAAAACAGGGGGATGCTCAGCCCCAGAATTTT.

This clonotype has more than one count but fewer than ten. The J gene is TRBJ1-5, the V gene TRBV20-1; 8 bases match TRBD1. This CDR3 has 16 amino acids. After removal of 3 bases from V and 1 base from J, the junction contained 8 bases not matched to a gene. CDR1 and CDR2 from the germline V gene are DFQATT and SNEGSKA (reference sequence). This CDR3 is CSARGADRASNQPQHF. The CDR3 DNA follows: TGCAGTGCTAGGGGGGCGGACAGGGCAAGCAATCAGCCCCAGCATTTT.

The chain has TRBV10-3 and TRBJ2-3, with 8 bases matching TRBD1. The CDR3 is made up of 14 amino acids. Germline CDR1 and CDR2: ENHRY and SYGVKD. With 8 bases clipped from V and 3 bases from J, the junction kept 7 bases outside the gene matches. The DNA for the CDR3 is TGTGCCATCGCGGTACAGGGGGGTACAGATACGCAGTATTTT. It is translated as CAIAVQGGTDTQYF.

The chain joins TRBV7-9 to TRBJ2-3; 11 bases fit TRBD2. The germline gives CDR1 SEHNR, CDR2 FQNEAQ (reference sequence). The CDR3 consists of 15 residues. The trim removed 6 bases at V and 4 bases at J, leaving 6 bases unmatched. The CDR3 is CASRTPGLAADTQYF. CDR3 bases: TGTGCCAGCAGAACACCGGGACTAGCGGCAGATACGCAGTATTTT.

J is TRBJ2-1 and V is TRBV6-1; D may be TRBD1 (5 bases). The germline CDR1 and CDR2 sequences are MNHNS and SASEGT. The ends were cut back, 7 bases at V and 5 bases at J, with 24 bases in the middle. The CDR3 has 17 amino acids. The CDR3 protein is CASTPMPWGNSHNEQFF. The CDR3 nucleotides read TGTGCCAGCACTCCCATGCCCTGGGGCAATTCCCACAATGAGCAGTTCTTC.

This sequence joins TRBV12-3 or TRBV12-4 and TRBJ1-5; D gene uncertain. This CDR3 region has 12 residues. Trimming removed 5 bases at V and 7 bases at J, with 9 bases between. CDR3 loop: CASSPSPQPQHF. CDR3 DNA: TGTGCCAGCAGTCCCTCACCCCAGCCCCAGCATTTT.

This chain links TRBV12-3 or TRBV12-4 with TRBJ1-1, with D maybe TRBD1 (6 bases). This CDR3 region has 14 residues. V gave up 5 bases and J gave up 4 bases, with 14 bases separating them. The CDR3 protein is CASSVQGGGTEAFF. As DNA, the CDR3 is TGTGCCAGCAGTGTACAGGGAGGGGGCACTGAAGCTTTCTTT.

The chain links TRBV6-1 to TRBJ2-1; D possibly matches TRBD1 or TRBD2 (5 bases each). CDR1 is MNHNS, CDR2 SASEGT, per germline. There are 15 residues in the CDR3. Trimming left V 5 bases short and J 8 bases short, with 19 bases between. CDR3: CASSSYGGPEDEQFF. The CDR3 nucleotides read TGTGCCAGCAGTTCCTATGGGGGTCCGGAGGATGAGCAGTTCTTC.

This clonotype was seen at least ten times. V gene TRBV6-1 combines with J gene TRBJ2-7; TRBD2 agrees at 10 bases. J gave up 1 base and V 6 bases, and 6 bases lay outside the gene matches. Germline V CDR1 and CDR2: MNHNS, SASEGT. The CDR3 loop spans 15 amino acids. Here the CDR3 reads CASRPGTSASYEQYV. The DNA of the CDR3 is TGTGCCAGCAGACCCGGGACTAGCGCATCCTACGAGCAGTACGTC.

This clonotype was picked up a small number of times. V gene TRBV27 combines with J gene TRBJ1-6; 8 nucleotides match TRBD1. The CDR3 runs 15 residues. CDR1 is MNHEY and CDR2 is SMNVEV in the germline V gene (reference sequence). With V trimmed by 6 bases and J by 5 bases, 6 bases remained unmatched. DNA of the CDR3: TGTGCCAGCAGCTTCTCGGACAGGGATAATTCACCCCTCCACTTT. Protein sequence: CASSFSDRDNSPLHF.

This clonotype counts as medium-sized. The CDR3 loop is CASSPTSVHNEQFF. The DNA for the CDR3 is TGTGCCAGCAGCCCGACTAGTGTCCACAATGAGCAGTTCTTC. The J gene is TRBJ2-1, the V gene TRBV27; the D gene is possibly TRBD2 (6 bases). The V and J ends lost 6 bases and 5 bases respectively, with 14 bases between them. The CDR3 runs to 14 residues. Germline V gives CDR1 MNHEY, CDR2 SMNVEV (reference sequence).

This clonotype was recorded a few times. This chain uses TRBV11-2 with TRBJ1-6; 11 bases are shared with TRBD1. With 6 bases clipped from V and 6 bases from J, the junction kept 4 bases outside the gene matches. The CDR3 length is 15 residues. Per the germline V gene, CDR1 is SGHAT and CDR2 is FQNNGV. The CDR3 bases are TGTGCCAGCAGGGGACAGGGGGTTGGTAATTCACCCCTCCACTTT. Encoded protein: CASRGQGVGNSPLHF. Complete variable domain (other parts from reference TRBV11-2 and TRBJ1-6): EAGVAQSPRYKIIEKRQSVAFWCNPISGHATLYWYQQILGQGPKLLIQFQNNGVVDDSQLPKDRFSAERLKGVDSTLKIQPAKLEDSAVYLCASRGQGVGNSPLHFGNGTRLTVT.

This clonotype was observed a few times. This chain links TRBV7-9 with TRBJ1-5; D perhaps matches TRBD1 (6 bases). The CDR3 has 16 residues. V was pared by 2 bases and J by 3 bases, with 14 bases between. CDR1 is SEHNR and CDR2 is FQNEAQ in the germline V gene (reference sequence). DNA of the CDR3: TGTGCCAGCAGCTTAAGCCACAGGGTTCCCAATCAGCCCCAGCATTTT. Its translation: CASSLSHRVPNQPQHF.

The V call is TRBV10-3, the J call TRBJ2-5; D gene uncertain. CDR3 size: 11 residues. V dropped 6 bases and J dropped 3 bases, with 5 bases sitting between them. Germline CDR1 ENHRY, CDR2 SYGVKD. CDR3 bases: TGTGCCATCAGCACGGAAGAGACCCAGTACTTC. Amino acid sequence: CAISTEETQYF.

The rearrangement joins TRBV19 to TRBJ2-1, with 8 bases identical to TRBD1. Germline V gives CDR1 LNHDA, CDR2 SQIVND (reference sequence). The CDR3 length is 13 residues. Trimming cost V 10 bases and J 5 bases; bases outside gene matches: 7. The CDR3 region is CATIDRGDNEQFF. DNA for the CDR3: TGTGCCACTATCGACAGGGGTGACAATGAGCAGTTCTTC.

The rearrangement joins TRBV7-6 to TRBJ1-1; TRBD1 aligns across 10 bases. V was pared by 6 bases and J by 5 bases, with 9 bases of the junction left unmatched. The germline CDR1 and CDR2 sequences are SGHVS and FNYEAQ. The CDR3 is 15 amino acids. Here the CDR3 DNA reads TGTGCCAGCAGTTTGACAGGGGGCAGAAAAACTGAAGCTTTCTTT. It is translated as CASSLTGGRKTEAFF.

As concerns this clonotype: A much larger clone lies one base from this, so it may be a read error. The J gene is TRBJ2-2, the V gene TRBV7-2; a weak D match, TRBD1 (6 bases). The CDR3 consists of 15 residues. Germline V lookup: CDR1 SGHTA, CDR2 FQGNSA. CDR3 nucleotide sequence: TGTGCCTGCAGCATGGACAGAAGGAACACCGGGGAGCTGTTTTTT. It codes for CACSMDRRNTGELFF. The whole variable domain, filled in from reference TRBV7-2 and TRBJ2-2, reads GAGVSQSPSNKVTEKGKDVELRCDPISGHTALYWYRQSLGQGLEFLIYFQGNSAPDKSGLPSDRFSAERTGGSVSTLTIQRTQQEDSAVYLCACSMDRRNTGELFFGEGSRLTVL.

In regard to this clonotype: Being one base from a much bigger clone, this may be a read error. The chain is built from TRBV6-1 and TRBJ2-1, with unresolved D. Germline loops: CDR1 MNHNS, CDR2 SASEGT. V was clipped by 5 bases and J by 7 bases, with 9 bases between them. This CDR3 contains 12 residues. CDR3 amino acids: CASSLRGNEQFF. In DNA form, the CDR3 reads TGTGCCAGCAGTCTCCGAGGTAATGAGCAGTTCTTC.

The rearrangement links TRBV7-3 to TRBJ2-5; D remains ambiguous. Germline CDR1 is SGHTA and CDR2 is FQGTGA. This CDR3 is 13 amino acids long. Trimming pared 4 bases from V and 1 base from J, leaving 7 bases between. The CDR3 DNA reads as TGTGCCAGCAGCTCTTACGTCCAAGAGACCCAGTACTTC. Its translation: CASSSYVQETQYF.

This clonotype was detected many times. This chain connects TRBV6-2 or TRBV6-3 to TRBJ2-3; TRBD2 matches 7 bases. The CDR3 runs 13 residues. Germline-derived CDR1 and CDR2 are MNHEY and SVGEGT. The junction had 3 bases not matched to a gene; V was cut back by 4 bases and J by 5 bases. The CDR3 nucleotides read TGTGCCAGCAGTTTCGGGGGGAGAGATACGCAGTATTTT. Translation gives CASSFGGRDTQYF.

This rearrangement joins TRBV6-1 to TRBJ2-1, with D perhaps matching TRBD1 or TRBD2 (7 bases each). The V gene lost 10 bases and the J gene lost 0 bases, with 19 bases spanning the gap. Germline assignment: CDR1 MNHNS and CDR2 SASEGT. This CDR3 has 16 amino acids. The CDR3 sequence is CAIIEGRGLSYNEQFF. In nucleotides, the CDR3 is TGTGCCATCATTGAGGGGAGGGGGCTCTCCTACAATGAGCAGTTCTTC.

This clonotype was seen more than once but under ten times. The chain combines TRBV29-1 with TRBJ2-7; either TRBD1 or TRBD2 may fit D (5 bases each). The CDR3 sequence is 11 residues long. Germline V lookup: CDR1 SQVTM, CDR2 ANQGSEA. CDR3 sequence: CSVGEFNEQYV. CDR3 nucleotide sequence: TGCAGCGTGGGGGAATTTAACGAGCAGTACGTT.

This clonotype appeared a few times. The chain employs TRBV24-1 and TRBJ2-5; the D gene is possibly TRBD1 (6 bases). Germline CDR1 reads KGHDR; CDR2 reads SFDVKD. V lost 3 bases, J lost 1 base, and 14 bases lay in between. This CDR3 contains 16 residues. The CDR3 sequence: CATSDRTVRSQETQYF. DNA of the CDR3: TGTGCCACCAGTGATCGGACAGTAAGGAGCCAAGAGACCCAGTACTTC.

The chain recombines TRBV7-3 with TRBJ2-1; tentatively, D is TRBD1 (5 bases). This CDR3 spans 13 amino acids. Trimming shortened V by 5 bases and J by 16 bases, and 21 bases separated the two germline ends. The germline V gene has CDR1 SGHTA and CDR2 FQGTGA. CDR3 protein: CASSVQPRWGLFF. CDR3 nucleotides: TGTGCCAGCAGCGTACAACCGCGGTGGGGCCTATTCTTC.

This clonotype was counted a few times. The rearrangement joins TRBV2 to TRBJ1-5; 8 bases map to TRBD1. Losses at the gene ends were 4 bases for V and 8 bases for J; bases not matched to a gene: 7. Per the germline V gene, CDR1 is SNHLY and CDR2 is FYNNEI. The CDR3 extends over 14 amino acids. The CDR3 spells CASSADRAIEPQHF. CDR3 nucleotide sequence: TGTGCCAGCAGTGCGGACAGGGCGATCGAGCCCCAGCATTTT.

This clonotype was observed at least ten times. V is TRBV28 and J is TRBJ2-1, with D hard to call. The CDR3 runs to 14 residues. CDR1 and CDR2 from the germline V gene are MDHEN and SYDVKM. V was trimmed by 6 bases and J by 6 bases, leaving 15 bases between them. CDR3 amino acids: CASRTPSFGNEQFF. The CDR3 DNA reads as TGTGCCAGCAGAACACCCTCATTCGGCAATGAGCAGTTCTTC.